The TCR beta chain under discussion was sequenced for a study of glioma-infiltrating T cells. As for the study in general: Low-grade gliomas were grade II; glioblastomas were grade IV at initial diagnosis. Blood libraries targeted 4.5- to 10-fold coverage of about 900,000 T cells.

This clonotype was counted a few times. Its target is unknown. This CDR3 region has 14 residues. CDR1 and CDR2 from the germline V gene are SGHTA and FQGNSA. Trimming shortened V by 1 base and J by 2 bases, and 9 bases separated the two germline ends. General study findings and limits: Tissue-blood divergence was below expectation in non-neoplastic patients, above in gliomas.

Amplification of TCR alpha and beta CDR3 regions from RNA used iRepertoire nested multiplex PCR. A single record per CDR3 protein comes from TCRdb applying MiXCR to the multiplex PCR reads. Of approximately 400,000 distinct CDR3 sequences listed, 41% are singletons. The genes are TRBV7-2 and TRBJ2-7; D not certain. The receptor was derived from a human donor with low-grade glioma or glioblastoma, undergoing nonglioma brain surgery, or in good health (not recorded which). Sequenced: glioma tissue, nonneoplastic brain tissue, or PBMCs (not recorded which). CDR3 sequence: CASSLGLRTYEQYF. The CDR3 DNA reads as TGTGCCAGCAGCTTAGGACTTAGAACCTACGAGCAGTACTTC. The entire variable domain, with the rest obtained from reference TRBV7-2 and TRBJ2-7, is as follows: GAGVSQSPSNKVTEKGKDVELRCDPISGHTALYWYRQSLGQGLEFLIYFQGNSAPDKSGLPSDRFSAERTGGSVSTLTIQRTQQEDSAVYLCASSLGLRTYEQYFGPGTRLTVT.